The 9 T cell receptor beta chains presented below share a single source sample, sequenced in a study of cytomegalovirus exposure and HLA in healthy donors. It was with 60 Vbeta and 13 Jbeta primers that the PCR ran. Only in-frame clones appear in the TCRdb table, and some are missing; sequencing was by immunoSEQ multiplex PCR. The repertoire has 50,000 to 65,000 clones, around 75% of them found once; the top ten carry just over 50%. The sample taken for sequencing was PBMCs. Receptor source: a man aged 45-65 years in good health and CMV-seropositive.

V and J are TRBV5-6 and TRBJ1-2; no clear D. Trimming removed 1 base from V and 4 bases from J, with 8 bases in between. Germline assignment: CDR1 SGHDT and CDR2 YYEEEE. The CDR3 is made up of 13 amino acids. The CDR3 nucleotides are TGTGCCAGCAGCTTGCTAGAGGCCTATGGCTACACCTTC. As protein: CASSLLEAYGYTF.

The gene calls are TRBV7-9 and TRBJ2-5, with 7 bases identical to TRBD1. The tail of the sequence fits TRBJ2-7 better, so the J call may be wrong. Germline lookup yields CDR1 SEHNR and CDR2 FQNEAQ (reference sequence). CDR3 length equals 16 residues. Written as DNA, the CDR3 is TGTGCCAGCAGCCGGGACAGTCCCGTTTCCTTCTACGAGCAGTACTTC. It encodes CASSRDSPVSFYEQYF.

Written as DNA, the CDR3 is TGTGCCAGCAGCTTAGTATCTAGCGGGAGAAACACCGGGGAGCTGTTTTTT. Translation gives CASSLVSSGRNTGELFF. The chain joins TRBV7-2 to TRBJ2-2; TRBD2 aligns across 10 bases. CDR3 size: 17 residues. The V gene end was trimmed by 1 base and the J gene end by 2 bases; junction bases not matched to a gene: 4. From germline, CDR1 is SGHTA and CDR2 FQGNSA.

The chain uses TRBV5-4 and TRBJ2-1; 8 bases are a match to TRBD1. This CDR3 spans 15 amino acids. The junction had 4 bases not matched to a gene; V was cut back by 1 base and J by 4 bases. Germline-derived CDR1 and CDR2 are SGHNT and YYREEE (reference sequence). The CDR3 here is CASSLSQGGYNEQFF. The DNA of the CDR3 is TGTGCCAGCAGCTTGTCACAGGGGGGTTACAATGAGCAGTTCTTC.

There are a few counts of this clone. This chain uses TRBV28 with TRBJ2-4, with 7 bases lining up with TRBD1. Germline CDR1 and CDR2: MDHEN and SYDVKM. The junction had 3 bases not matched to a gene; V was cut back by 3 bases and J by 4 bases. This CDR3 is 14 amino acids long. In DNA form, the CDR3 reads TGTGCCAGCAGTTTTTTCAGGGGGAAAAACATTCAGTACTTC. Translating it yields CASSFFRGKNIQYF.

The V and J genes are TRBV7-3 and TRBJ2-5; 9 bases match TRBD2. The CDR3 is made up of 14 amino acids. V lost 3 bases to trimming and J lost 2 bases; unmatched junction nucleotides: 1. CDR1 and CDR2 (germline): SGHTA, FQGTGA. CDR3 in DNA: TGTGCCAGCAGCTTGACTAGCGGACAAGAGACCCAGTACTTC. The encoded protein is CASSLTSGQETQYF.

The chain links TRBV5-1 to TRBJ1-5, with D uncertain. Germline V lookup: CDR1 SGHRS, CDR2 YFSETQ. The CDR3 contains 15 residues. Trimming left V 2 bases short and J 0 bases short, with 9 bases between. The chain's CDR3 is CASSFQTNSNQPQHF. CDR3 bases: TGCGCCAGCAGCTTCCAGACAAATAGCAATCAGCCCCAGCATTTT.

The chain employs TRBV30 and TRBJ2-7; D possibly corresponds to TRBD1 (6 bases). The DNA end lines up better with TRBJ2-1; the J call may be wrong. The V gene's germline CDR1 is GTSNPN and CDR2 SVGIG (reference sequence). The CDR3 loop spans 13 amino acids. The CDR3 sequence: CAWTRTERCEQFF. CDR3 coding DNA: TGTGCCTGGACCCGGACAGAACGATGCGAGCAGTTCTTC.

J is TRBJ1-5 and V is TRBV6-1; possible D gene TRBD1, 6 bases. The CDR3 runs to 13 residues. Germline V CDR1 and CDR2: MNHNS, SASEGT. V dropped 4 bases and J dropped 7 bases, with 11 bases sitting between them. CDR3 DNA sequence: TGTGCCAGCAGTGGGTCTGGGGGCCAGCCCCAGCATTTT. This codes for CASSGSGGQPQHF.